What follows is one T cell receptor (beta chain) and its context. The data are from a study of shared clonotypes between healthy human individuals. Study in general: The people who gave samples were a couple of women and a few men aged 18 to 49.

Libraries were prepared by immunoSEQ multiplex PCR; TCRdb keeps only in-frame clonotypes and omits some of them. The repertoire holds about 520,000 clones, around 80% seen once, with around 12% in the top ten. The V gene lost 7 bases and the J gene lost 4 bases, with 6 bases spanning the gap. Per the germline V gene, CDR1 is SEHNR and CDR2 is FQNEAQ (reference sequence). This CDR3 comprises 11 residues. Sequenced input: PBMCs. The clonotype was recovered from a woman in her thirties or forties in good health. Some clones in this sample may be carry-over from other donors' samples. V and J are TRBV7-9 and TRBJ2-3; unclear D gene. The CDR3 nucleotides are TGTGCCAGCATGGCAGCAGATACGCAGTATTTT. This sequence encodes CASMAADTQYF.